One sample yielded the 22 T cell receptor beta chains listed below, sequenced in a study of metastatic and nonmetastatic thyroid tumors. Thyroid surgery was performed in patients who had received no treatment beforehand. TCRdb re-analyzed the PCR reads through MiXCR. The table has about 21,000 clones, around 10% seen once. The sample comprised blood. All receptors come from a female donor with papillary thyroid cancer or a benign thyroid nodule (not recorded which). Some clones in this sample may be carry-over from other donors' samples.

This clone was counted ten times or more. The rearrangement links TRBV7-3 to TRBJ2-1; D tentatively reads TRBD1 or TRBD2 (5 bases each). The CDR3 has 14 amino acids. Germline V CDR1 and CDR2: SGHTA, FQGTGA. The V and J ends lost 0 bases and 7 bases respectively, with 10 bases between them. The chain's CDR3 is CASSLTTGLNEQFF. CDR3 coding DNA: TGTGCCAGCAGCTTAACGACGGGGCTTAATGAGCAGTTCTTC.

J is TRBJ1-5 and V is TRBV2; D call uncertain. V lost 6 bases and J 4 bases, leaving 10 bases between the germline ends. Germline V lookup: CDR1 SNHLY, CDR2 FYNNEI. The CDR3 length is 13 residues. CDR3 bases: TGTGCCAGCAGACCCATGGGGAATCAGCCCCAGCATTTT. This translates into CASRPMGNQPQHF.

This clone was seen many times. The chain combines TRBV20-1 with TRBJ1-1; no definite D call. The V gene's germline CDR1 is DFQATT and CDR2 SNEGSKA (reference sequence). V gave up 2 bases and J gave up 1 base, with 11 bases separating them. There are 14 residues in the CDR3. The CDR3 region is CSARRAQRNTEAFF. CDR3 sequence (DNA): TGCAGTGCTAGAAGGGCGCAGAGGAACACTGAAGCTTTCTTT.

By share of the sample, this clone is medium-sized. The chain has TRBV20-1 and TRBJ2-7; possible D gene TRBD1, 5 bases. Trimming shortened V by 3 bases and J by 3 bases, and 6 bases separated the two germline ends. CDR3 size: 11 residues. From germline, CDR1 is DFQATT and CDR2 SNEGSKA (reference sequence). The CDR3 bases are TGCAGTGCTAGGGACAACTACGAGCAGTACTTC. Translated: CSARDNYEQYF.

At least ten counts were recorded for this clone. The chain employs TRBV2 and TRBJ2-1; D ambiguous. V shed 7 bases and J shed 9 bases, with 19 bases lying between them. The CDR3 covers 14 residues. Germline lookup yields CDR1 SNHLY and CDR2 FYNNEI. The CDR3 DNA follows: TGTGCCAGCAAAGTTCCTCTCGTGATTGGTGAGCAGTTCTTC. Its protein product is CASKVPLVIGEQFF.

This clone occurred many times. The chain recombines TRBV20-1 with TRBJ1-1; 8 bases agree with TRBD1. CDR1 and CDR2 from the germline V gene are DFQATT and SNEGSKA (reference sequence). The CDR3 is 13 amino acids. The ends lost 1 base at V and 3 bases at J; junction bases unmatched: 1. CDR3 amino acids: CSARGGQDTEAFF. The CDR3 DNA sequence: TGCAGTGCTAGAGGGGGACAGGACACTGAAGCTTTCTTT.

By sample share, this clone is medium-sized (0.01 to 0.1%). The rearrangement links TRBV12-3 or TRBV12-4 to TRBJ1-6; D ambiguous. CDR3 size: 12 residues. The germline V and J ends were trimmed by 6 bases and 7 bases, with 7 bases remaining between them. The CDR3 protein is CASSSGNSPLHF. Written as DNA, the CDR3 is TGTGCCAGCAGCTCGGGGAATTCACCCCTCCACTTT.

This clone was observed at least ten times. This chain joins TRBV6-1 and TRBJ2-1; D is uncertain. V lost 8 bases, J lost 4 bases, and 12 bases lay in between. The CDR3 runs 13 residues. Germline loops: CDR1 MNHNS, CDR2 SASEGT. The CDR3 is CASLLTPYNEQFF. The CDR3 nucleotides are TGTGCCAGCCTCCTAACACCTTACAATGAGCAGTTCTTC.

This clone was detected ten times or more. This chain links TRBV20-1 with TRBJ1-5; D gene uncertain. The CDR3 consists of 14 residues. V was cut by 0 bases and J by 7 bases, with 13 bases left in between. Per the germline V gene, CDR1 is DFQATT and CDR2 is SNEGSKA (reference sequence). Here the CDR3 DNA reads TGCAGTGCTAGAGATGGTAGGGCGGAACAGCCCCAGCATTTT. Translating it yields CSARDGRAEQPQHF.

This clone was recorded many times. The rearrangement joins TRBV11-3 to TRBJ2-5; tentatively, D is TRBD2 (5 bases). CDR3 size: 12 residues. Per the germline V gene, CDR1 is SGHNT and CDR2 is YENEEA. The V and J ends lost 3 bases and 5 bases respectively, with 7 bases between them. CDR3 region: CASSLSGETQYF. For the CDR3, the DNA is TGTGCCAGCAGCTTGTCGGGGGAGACCCAGTACTTC.

There are many counts of this clone. The rearrangement joins TRBV7-2 to TRBJ2-7, with a tentative D call TRBD1 (5 bases). V shed 0 bases and J shed 5 bases, with 8 bases lying between them. Germline CDR1 reads SGHTA; CDR2 reads FQGNSA. The CDR3 is 13 amino acids. The CDR3 loop is CASSLAGHNEQYF. The CDR3 DNA reads TGTGCCAGCAGCTTAGCTGGACATAACGAGCAGTACTTC. The entire variable domain, with the rest obtained from reference TRBV7-2 and TRBJ2-7, is as follows: GAGVSQSPSNKVTEKGKDVELRCDPISGHTALYWYRQSLGQGLEFLIYFQGNSAPDKSGLPSDRFSAERTGGSVSTLTIQRTQQEDSAVYLCASSLAGHNEQYFGPGTRLTVT.

The J gene is TRBJ2-7, the V gene TRBV19, with 7 bases that match TRBD1. The ends lost 2 bases at V and 0 bases at J; junction bases unmatched: 10. This CDR3 spans 17 amino acids. Germline V gene data show CDR1 as LNHDA and CDR2 as SQIVND (reference sequence). CDR3 residues: CASSIYPSGTVSYEQYF. DNA of the CDR3: TGTGCCAGTAGTATATACCCCTCCGGGACAGTCTCCTACGAGCAGTACTTC.

The V and J genes are TRBV6-2 or TRBV6-3 and TRBJ1-5; TRBD1 might be the D (6 bases). V lost 6 bases and J lost 0, with 12 bases in between. The CDR3 length is 15 residues. CDR1 and CDR2 from the germline V gene are MNHEY and SVGEGT. CDR3 sequence (DNA): TGTGCCAGCAGACGGACAGAGTATAGCAATCAGCCCCAGCATTTT. It translates to CASRRTEYSNQPQHF.

This clone showed up many times. The chain carries TRBV7-8 and TRBJ2-1; D gene unclear. Per germline, CDR1 SGHVS and CDR2 FQNEAQ. V lost 5 bases and J 7 bases, leaving 12 bases between the germline ends. The CDR3 has 13 residues. Here the CDR3 reads CASSPPGFNEQFF. The CDR3 DNA follows: TGTGCCAGCAGCCCTCCAGGTTTTAATGAGCAGTTCTTC. Using reference TRBV7-8 and TRBJ2-1 for the parts outside the CDR3, the full variable domain is GAGVSQSPRYKVAKRGQDVALRCDPISGHVSLFWYQQALGQGPEFLTYFQNEAQLDKSGLPSDRFFAERPEGSVSTLKIQRTQQEDSAVYLCASSPPGFNEQFFGPGTRLTVL.

A few counts support this clone. CDR3 in DNA: TGTGCCAGCAGCTTAGGCACTAGCGGGGGTAGCTCCTACAATGAGCAGTTCTTC. Translation: CASSLGTSGGSSYNEQFF. The chain uses TRBV7-6 and TRBJ2-1; TRBD2 aligns across 11 bases. CDR1 is SGHVS, CDR2 FNYEAQ, per germline. V trimming: 1 base; J trimming: 0 bases; junction bases outside the gene matches: 5. The CDR3 extends over 18 amino acids.

This clone showed up just once. The chain uses TRBV4-1 and TRBJ1-5, with TRBD1 matching 7 bases. The ends lost 0 bases at V and 7 bases at J; junction bases unmatched: 6. CDR1 is MGHRA and CDR2 is YSYEKL in the germline V gene. The CDR3 is made up of 15 amino acids. This chain's CDR3 is CASSQDQGGVQPQHF. CDR3 nucleotides: TGCGCCAGCAGCCAAGACCAGGGGGGGGTCCAGCCCCAGCATTTT.

This clone appeared a few times. V gene TRBV6-2 or TRBV6-3 combines with J gene TRBJ2-2; D uncertain. CDR1 is MNHEY, CDR2 SVGEGT, per germline. The CDR3 is 14 residues long. With 1 base removed from V and 3 bases from J, the gap between germline ends came to 6 bases. The CDR3 is CASSYFRDTGELFF. The CDR3 region has the DNA TGTGCCAGCAGTTACTTTCGGGACACCGGGGAGCTGTTTTTT.

This rearrangement joins TRBV4-2 to TRBJ1-2, with D possibly TRBD1 on 5 matching bases. Germline V CDR1 and CDR2: LGHNA, YNFKEQ. The length of the CDR3 is 14 residues. Between the trimmed V and J ends, which lost 5 bases and 4 bases, there was a span of 14 bases. As DNA, the CDR3 is TGTGCCAGCAGCTCCTCGGGGGGAAGCTATGGCTACACCTTC. Protein product: CASSSSGGSYGYTF.

Relative to its sample, this clone is medium-sized. The chain is built from TRBV6-4 and TRBJ2-1, with no clear D. CDR1 is MRHNA and CDR2 is SNTAGT in the germline V gene. V was shortened by 2 bases and J by 6 bases, with 11 bases between the two germline ends. The CDR3 is 14 amino acids. The chain's CDR3 is CASSDGVASNEQFF. In nucleotides, the CDR3 is TGTGCCAGCAGTGACGGAGTAGCATCCAATGAGCAGTTCTTC.

This clone was observed many times. The rearrangement uses TRBV20-1 and TRBJ2-7; 9 bases agree with TRBD1. J gave up 3 bases and V 0 bases, and 12 bases lay outside the gene matches. CDR1 and CDR2 from the germline V gene are DFQATT and SNEGSKA (reference sequence). The CDR3 has 17 residues. Written as DNA, the CDR3 is TGCAGTGCTAGAGATTCGGTCAGGGACAGGGATTACTACGAGCAGTACTTC. Translating it yields CSARDSVRDRDYYEQYF.

This clone has ten or more counts. This chain uses TRBV7-2 with TRBJ2-5, with 8 bases matching TRBD2. CDR1 and CDR2 (germline): SGHTA, FQGNSA. This CDR3 spans 16 amino acids. V trimming: 5 bases; J trimming: 4 bases; junction bases outside the gene matches: 12. CDR3 amino acids: CASSPAQGTSGETQYF. The CDR3 nucleotides read TGTGCCAGCAGCCCCGCCCAAGGGACTAGTGGAGAGACCCAGTACTTC.

This clone was picked up many times. The chain links TRBV6-2 or TRBV6-3 to TRBJ2-5; D unresolved. Germline V gene data show CDR1 as MNHEY and CDR2 as SVGEGT. The length of the CDR3 is 13 residues. V lost 7 bases, J lost 2 bases, and 11 bases lay in between. Here the CDR3 reads CASTNWQQETQYF. CDR3 DNA: TGTGCCAGCACCAACTGGCAGCAAGAGACCCAGTACTTC.